This T cell receptor (beta chain) was recorded in a study of T-cell reconstitution after alpha-beta-depleted transplantation in children. Unique molecular identifiers were incorporated during preparation of the TCRbeta library. TCRdb re-derived calls from the PCR reads in MiXCR, one entry per CDR3 protein. The data show around 600,000 distinct CDR3 sequences, with 16% seen just once and about 1.1% held by the top ten. This clonotype occurred many times. Germline-derived CDR1 and CDR2 are DFQATT and SNEGSKA (reference sequence). Trimming stripped 1 base from V and 4 bases from J, with 10 bases between. This CDR3 is built from 14 residues.

The sample in question was PBMCs from the stem cell graft donor, obtained from the stem cell graft. This sequence joins TRBV20-1 and TRBJ2-2; D perhaps matches TRBD1 (6 bases). The sequence derives from a human donor who donated a stem cell graft to a child with acute myeloid leukemia. The CDR3 here is CSARGQGSTGELFF. CDR3 coding DNA: TGCAGTGCTAGAGGCCAGGGGAGCACCGGGGAGCTGTTTTTT.